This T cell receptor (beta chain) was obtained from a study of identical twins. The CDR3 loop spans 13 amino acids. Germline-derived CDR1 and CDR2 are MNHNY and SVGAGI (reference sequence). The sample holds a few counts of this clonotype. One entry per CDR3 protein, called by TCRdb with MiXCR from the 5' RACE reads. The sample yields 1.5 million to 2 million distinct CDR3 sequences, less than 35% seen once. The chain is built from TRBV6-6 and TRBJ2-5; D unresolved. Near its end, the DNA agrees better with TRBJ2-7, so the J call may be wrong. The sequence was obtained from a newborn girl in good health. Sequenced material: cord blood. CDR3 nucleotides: TGTGCCAGCAGTTACTCCCGACTGTACGAGCAGTACTTC. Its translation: CASSYSRLYEQYF.